Sequencing of this T cell receptor beta chain was carried out in a study of CD8+ T cells in alopecia areata. Isolated RNA was reverse transcribed into cDNA used as the sequencing template. TCRdb keeps only in-frame clones here, not all; method: immunoSEQ multiplex PCR. Of about 210,000 clones listed, 35% to 45% are singletons. The CDR3 is 17 residues long. The germline gives CDR1 SGHTA, CDR2 FQGNSA. V shed 4 bases and J 3 bases; nucleotides not matched to a gene: 10. Regarding treatment: oral pan-JAK inhibitor, 5-10 mg twice daily. The material sequenced was CD4+ T cells sorted from blood, taken at approximately week 31, from a patient treated with tofacitinib. V gene TRBV7-2 combines with J gene TRBJ2-2; 8 bases line up with TRBD2. This sequence originates from a human donor with alopecia areata. The CDR3 nucleotides read TGTGCCAGCAGCTCCGTCCGGGAGGGATCCTACACCGGGGAGCTGTTTTTT. This encodes CASSSVREGSYTGELFF.